This T cell receptor beta chain was identified during a study of T cell changes during pregnancy in multiple sclerosis. Sequencing used immunoSEQ multiplex PCR; TCRdb keeps in-frame clones, though not all of them. The sample holds 57,000 or so clones, 90% seen once. The CDR3 contains 15 residues. Losses at the gene ends were 6 bases for V and 6 bases for J; bases not matched to a gene: 11. Germline lookup yields CDR1 SGHTA and CDR2 FQGNSA. The sample in question was peripheral blood, obtained in the third trimester of pregnancy. This TCR came from a female donor in good health, enrolled as a control in a pregnancy study. This chain connects TRBV7-2 to TRBJ2-5; TRBD2 aligns across 9 bases. The CDR3 sequence: CASRPSGGTQKTQYF. In DNA, the CDR3 is TGTGCCAGCAGACCGAGCGGGGGGACCCAGAAGACCCAGTACTTC.